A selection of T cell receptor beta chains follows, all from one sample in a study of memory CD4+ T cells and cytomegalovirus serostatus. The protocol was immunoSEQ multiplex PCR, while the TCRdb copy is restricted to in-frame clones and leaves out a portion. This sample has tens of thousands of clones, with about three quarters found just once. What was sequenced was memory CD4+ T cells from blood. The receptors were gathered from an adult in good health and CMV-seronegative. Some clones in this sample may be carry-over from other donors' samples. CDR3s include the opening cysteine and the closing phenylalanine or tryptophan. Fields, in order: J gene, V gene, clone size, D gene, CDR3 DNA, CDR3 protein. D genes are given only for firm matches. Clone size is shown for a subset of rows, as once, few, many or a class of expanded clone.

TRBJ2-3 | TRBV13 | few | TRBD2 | TGTGCCAGCAGCCCCCGGGTAGCGGGGGGCGGCACAGATACGCAGTATTTT | CASSPRVAGGGTDTQYF
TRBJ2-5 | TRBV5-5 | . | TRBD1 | TGTGCCAGCAGCCGGAACACAGGGGCGCAAGAGACCCAGTACTTC | CASSRNTGAQETQYF
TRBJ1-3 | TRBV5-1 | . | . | TGCGCCAGCAGCTCGTGGACATCTAGCTCTGGAAACACCATATATTTT | CASSSWTSSSGNTIYF
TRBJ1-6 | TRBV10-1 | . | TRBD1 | TGCGCCAGCAGTGGTACAGGGGAGGATAGGTGCTATAATTCACCCCTCCACTTT | CASSGTGEDRCYNSPLHF
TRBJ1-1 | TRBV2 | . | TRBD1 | TGTGCCAGCAACGAACGTGACAGGGGGCGGACTGAAGCTTTCTTT | CASNERDRGRTEAFF
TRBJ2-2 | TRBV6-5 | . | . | TGTGCCAGCAGTTACTCGAGGGGGGAGCTGTTTTTT | CASSYSRGELFF
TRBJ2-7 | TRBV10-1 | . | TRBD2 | TGCGCCAGCAGTGACGGGGGGACCGCTGCTTCCGAGCAGTACTTC | CASSDGGTAASEQYF
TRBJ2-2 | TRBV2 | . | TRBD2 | TGTGCCAGCACTAGGACTAGCGGGGGCGGGGAGCTGTTTTTT | CASTRTSGGGELFF
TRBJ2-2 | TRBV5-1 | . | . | TGCGCCAGCAGCTTGGGGAACACCGGGGAGCTGTTTTTT | CASSLGNTGELFF
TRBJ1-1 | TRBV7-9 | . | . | TGTGCCAGCAGGGCCGAACGTGGGGCGGCGACTGAAGCTTTCTTT | CASRAERGAATEAFF
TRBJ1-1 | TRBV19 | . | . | TGTGCCAGTAGCTTTTTACAGGGTTCGGCTGAAGCTTTCTTT | CASSFLQGSAEAFF
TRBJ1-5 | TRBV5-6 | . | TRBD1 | TGTGCCAGCAGCTTGGGACAGGGGGATCAGCCCCAGCATTTT | CASSLGQGDQPQHF
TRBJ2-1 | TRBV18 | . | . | TGTGCCAGCTCACCACAGAGGAATGAGCAGTTCTTC | CASSPQRNEQFF
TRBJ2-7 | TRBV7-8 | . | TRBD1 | TGTGCCAGCAGCCTTAGTGGACAGGGCTACGAGCAGTACTTC | CASSLSGQGYEQYF
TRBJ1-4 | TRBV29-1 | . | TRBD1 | TGCAGCGTTACCGGGACAGGGGAAAAACTGTTTTTT | CSVTGTGEKLFF
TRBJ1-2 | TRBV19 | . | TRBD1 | TGTGCCAGTAGTCTAGGGACAGGGGAGATTAATGGCTACACCTTC | CASSLGTGEINGYTF
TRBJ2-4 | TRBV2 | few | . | TGTGCCAGCAGTGAAGGCGGGCAGCTCAACATTCAGTACTTC | CASSEGGQLNIQYF
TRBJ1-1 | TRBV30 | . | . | TGTGCCTGGGACCGACCGAACACTGAAGCTTTCTTT | CAWDRPNTEAFF
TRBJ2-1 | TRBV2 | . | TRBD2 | TGTGCCAGCAGTGAAGACGTAGCGGGGGGGCTATACAATGAGCAGTTCTTC | CASSEDVAGGLYNEQFF
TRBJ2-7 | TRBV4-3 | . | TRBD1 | TGCGCCAGCAGCCGCGGACAGGGGGATTCCTACGAGCAGTACTTC | CASSRGQGDSYEQYF
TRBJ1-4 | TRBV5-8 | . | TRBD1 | TGTGCCAGCAGCTTGGTTACAGGGGAGAGAAAACTGTTTTTT | CASSLVTGERKLFF
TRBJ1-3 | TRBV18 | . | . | TGTGCCAGCTCACCGTCCCTTGGAAACACCATATATTTT | CASSPSLGNTIYF
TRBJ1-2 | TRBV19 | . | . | TGTGCCAGTATAGGTCAGTCCGACTATGGCTACACCTTC | CASIGQSDYGYTF
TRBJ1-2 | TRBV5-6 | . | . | TGTGCCAGCAGCTTGAAAGACCTCTATGGCTACACCTTC | CASSLKDLYGYTF
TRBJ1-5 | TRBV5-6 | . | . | TGTGCCAGCAGCTTGGCCGGCAGGGTCACTCAGCCCCAGCATTTT | CASSLAGRVTQPQHF
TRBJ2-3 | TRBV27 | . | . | TGTGCCAGCAGTTTGGGGGCGGCAGGAGATACGCAGTATTTT | CASSLGAAGDTQYF
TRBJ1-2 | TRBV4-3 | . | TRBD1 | TGCGCCAGCAGCCTACAGGGGGCGCAGGATGGCTACACCTTC | CASSLQGAQDGYTF
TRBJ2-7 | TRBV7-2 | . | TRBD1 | TGTGCCAGCAGCTTAGTTAGGACAGGGGTGCAGTACTTC | CASSLVRTGVQYF
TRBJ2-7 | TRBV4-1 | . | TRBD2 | TGCGCCAGCAGTTGGACTTTAGGCGGGGGAACCTACGAGCAGTACTTC | CASSWTLGGGTYEQYF
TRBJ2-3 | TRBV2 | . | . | TGTGCCAGCAGTGTCCGGGGACGGGAAGATACGCAGTATTTT | CASSVRGREDTQYF
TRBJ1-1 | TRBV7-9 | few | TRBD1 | TGTGCCAGCAGCCCAGGGACAGGAAAAAACACTGAAGCTTTCTTT | CASSPGTGKNTEAFF
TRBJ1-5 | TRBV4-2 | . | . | TGTACCAGCAGCCAAGCCGGGGTGGATATTCAGCCCCAGCATTTT | CTSSQAGVDIQPQHF
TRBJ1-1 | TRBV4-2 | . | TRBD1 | TGTGCCAGCAGCCAAGAGGCAGGGGGCTACACTGAAGCTTTCTTT | CASSQEAGGYTEAFF
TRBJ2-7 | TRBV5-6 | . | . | TGTGCCAGCAGCCCCGGGGCAGCCTACGAGCAGTACTTC | CASSPGAAYEQYF
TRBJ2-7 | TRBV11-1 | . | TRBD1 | TGTGCCAGCAGTCCCCTCGGGCAGGGGGCTAAATACGAGCAGTACTTC | CASSPLGQGAKYEQYF
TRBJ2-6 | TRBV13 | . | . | TGTGCCAGCAGCTTAGTAGGCTCTGGGGCCAACGTCCTGACTTTC | CASSLVGSGANVLTF
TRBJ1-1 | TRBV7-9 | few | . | TGTGCCAGCAGCGGGCACTTCGAAGAAGCTTTCTTT | CASSGHFEEAFF
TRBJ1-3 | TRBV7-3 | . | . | TGTGCCAGCAGTTTAAACTCTGGAAACACCATATATTTT | CASSLNSGNTIYF
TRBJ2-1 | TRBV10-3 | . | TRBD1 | TGTGCCATCAGCGCGACAGGGGTTAATGAGCAGTTCTTC | CAISATGVNEQFF
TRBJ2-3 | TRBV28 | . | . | TGTGCCAGCAGTCGCTCTAGCACAGATACGCAGTATTTT | CASSRSSTDTQYF
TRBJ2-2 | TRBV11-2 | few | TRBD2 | TGTGCCACCTCGACTAGCCTGAACACCGGGGAGCTGTTTTTT | CATSTSLNTGELFF
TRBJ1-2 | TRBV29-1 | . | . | TGCAGCGCCCTAGAGGGGGGCTACACCTTC | CSALEGGYTF
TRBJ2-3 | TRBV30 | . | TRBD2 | TGTGCCTGCAGCGGGGGGGCCAGAGATACGCAGTATTTT | CACSGGARDTQYF
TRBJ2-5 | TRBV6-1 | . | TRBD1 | TGTGCCAGCAGTGTGGACAGGGCCATTGAGACCCAGTACTTC | CASSVDRAIETQYF
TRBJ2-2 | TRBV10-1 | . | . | TGCGCCAGCAGTAGAGGGGCAGGCCCCGGGGAGCTGTTTTTT | CASSRGAGPGELFF
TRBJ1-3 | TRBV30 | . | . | TGTGCCTGGAGTCGTGGGTCTGGAAACACCATATATTTT | CAWSRGSGNTIYF
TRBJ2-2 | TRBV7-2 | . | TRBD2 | TGTGCCAGCAGCTTAGGGCTAGCGGGGGGGGCTGTCGGGGAGCTGTTTTTT | CASSLGLAGGAVGELFF
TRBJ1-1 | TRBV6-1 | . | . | TGTGCCAGCTGGGGTAGGTTGAACACTGAAGCTTTCTTT | CASWGRLNTEAFF
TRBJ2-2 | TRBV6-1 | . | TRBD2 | TGTGCCAGCAGTGCACGACTAGCGGGGGGGCGGATCGGGGAGCTGTTTTTT | CASSARLAGGRIGELFF
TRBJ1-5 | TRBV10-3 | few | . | TGTGCCATCAGTGAGGATCTGGATAAGGGCCGACAATATAGCAATCAGCCCCAGCATTTT | CAISEDLDKGRQYSNQPQHF
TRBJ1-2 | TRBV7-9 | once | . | TGTGCCAGCAGCTTACGCGAATATGGCTACACCTTC | CASSLREYGYTF
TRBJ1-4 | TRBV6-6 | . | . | TGTGCCAGCAGCCAGGGGTCCCCTACAAAACTGTTTTTT | CASSQGSPTKLFF
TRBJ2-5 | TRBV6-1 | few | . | TGTGCCAGCAGTGAGCGGGCAGGCGGGGAGACCCAGTACTTC | CASSERAGGETQYF
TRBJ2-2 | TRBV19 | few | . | TGTGCCAGTAGTATCGTCCAGTATCGCGGGGAGCTGTTTTTT | CASSIVQYRGELFF
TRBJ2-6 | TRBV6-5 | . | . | TGTGCCAGCAGTCTCGACAGCTCTGGGGCCAACGTCCTGACTTTC | CASSLDSSGANVLTF
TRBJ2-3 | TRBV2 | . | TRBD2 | TGTGCCAGTCGACTAGCGGGGGGTTCGGATACGCAGTATTTT | CASRLAGGSDTQYF
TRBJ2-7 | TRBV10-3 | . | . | TGTGCCATCAGTGAGTCAGGCTGGGCGTACTTC | CAISESGWAYF
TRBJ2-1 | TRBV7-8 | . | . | TGTGCCAGCAGCTTAGGTGGGGCAGGGATGGACAATGAGCAGTTCTTC | CASSLGGAGMDNEQFF